The rows below give T cell receptor beta chains drawn from one sample of a study of blood T cell repertoires in COVID-19. Libraries were prepared by immunoSEQ multiplex PCR; TCRdb keeps only in-frame clonotypes and omits some of them. Seen here are 150,000 to 200,000 clones, around 87% observed once, and the top ten hold 2.5% to 3%. The material sequenced was peripheral blood. The receptor source for this set is a man aged 35 to 55 with active or convalescent COVID-19. CDR3s include the opening cysteine and the closing phenylalanine or tryptophan. D genes are given only for firm matches. Only part of the rows carry a size: once, few, many, or a class if the clone is expanded.

clone size: NA; J gene: TRBJ2-3; D gene: TRBD2; V gene: TRBV30; CDR3 protein: CAWVQTSGVTDTQYF; CDR3 DNA: TGTGCCTGGGTACAGACTAGCGGGGTCACAGATACGCAGTATTTT
clone size: NA; J gene: TRBJ1-1; D gene: NA; V gene: TRBV2; CDR3 protein: CASRFAGGTEAFF; CDR3 DNA: TGTGCCAGCAGATTTGCGGGAGGGACTGAAGCTTTCTTT
clone size: NA; J gene: TRBJ2-5; D gene: TRBD2; V gene: TRBV7-9; CDR3 protein: CASSETSGQETQYF; CDR3 DNA: TGTGCCAGCAGCGAAACTAGCGGCCAAGAGACCCAGTACTTC
clone size: once; J gene: TRBJ2-5; D gene: TRBD2; V gene: TRBV19; CDR3 protein: CASSIDPAGGETQYF; CDR3 DNA: TGTGCCAGTAGTATAGATCCAGCGGGGGGAGAGACCCAGTACTTC
clone size: NA; J gene: TRBJ2-5; D gene: NA; V gene: TRBV24-1; CDR3 protein: CATMKGVLGYQETQYF; CDR3 DNA: TGTGCCACCATGAAGGGGGTTCTCGGGTACCAAGAGACCCAGTACTTC
clone size: NA; J gene: TRBJ1-3; D gene: NA; V gene: TRBV6-6; CDR3 protein: CASSLENSGNTIYF; CDR3 DNA: TGTGCCAGCAGCCTCGAGAACTCTGGAAACACCATATATTTT
clone size: NA; J gene: TRBJ2-2; D gene: NA; V gene: TRBV25-1; CDR3 protein: CASSERNTGELFF; CDR3 DNA: TGTGCCAGCAGCGAGCGAAATACGGGGGAGCTGTTTTTT
clone size: NA; J gene: TRBJ1-2; D gene: NA; V gene: TRBV6-2/TRBV6-3; CDR3 protein: CASSSLLVNEGYTF; CDR3 DNA: TGTGCCAGCAGTTCCTTACTCGTTAACGAGGGCTACACCTTC
clone size: once; J gene: TRBJ2-5; D gene: TRBD1; V gene: TRBV9; CDR3 protein: CASSPSGQGKETQYF; CDR3 DNA: TGTGCCAGCAGCCCATCGGGACAGGGGAAGGAGACCCAGTACTTC
clone size: NA; J gene: TRBJ2-7; D gene: NA; V gene: TRBV19; CDR3 protein: CASSTNVRAYEQYF; CDR3 DNA: TGTGCCAGTAGTACAAACGTTCGAGCGTACGAGCAGTACTTC
clone size: NA; J gene: TRBJ1-4; D gene: NA; V gene: TRBV25-1; CDR3 protein: CASTPWGQGVEKLFF; CDR3 DNA: TGTGCCAGCACCCCATGGGGTCAGGGCGTCGAAAAACTGTTTTTT
clone size: NA; J gene: TRBJ1-2; D gene: TRBD1; V gene: TRBV18; CDR3 protein: CASSRATGDGYTF; CDR3 DNA: TGTGCCAGCTCACGAGCGACAGGGGATGGCTACACCTTC
clone size: once; J gene: TRBJ1-6; D gene: NA; V gene: TRBV3-1/TRBV3-2; CDR3 protein: CASSQEYSSPLHF; CDR3 DNA: TGTGCCAGCAGCCAGGAATACAGTTCACCCCTCCACTTT
clone size: NA; J gene: TRBJ1-2; D gene: NA; V gene: TRBV6-2/TRBV6-3; CDR3 protein: CASSYPRGQPGYGYTF; CDR3 DNA: TGTGCCAGCAGTTACCCCCGCGGACAGCCTGGATATGGCTACACCTTC
clone size: NA; J gene: TRBJ1-2; D gene: NA; V gene: TRBV11-1; CDR3 protein: CASSPSGDGYTF; CDR3 DNA: TGTGCCAGCAGCCCTAGCGGGGATGGCTACACCTTC
clone size: once; J gene: TRBJ2-7; D gene: TRBD1; V gene: TRBV6-5; CDR3 protein: CASSPTGTVYEQYF; CDR3 DNA: TGTGCCAGCAGTCCGACAGGGACAGTCTACGAGCAGTACTTC
clone size: NA; J gene: TRBJ2-5; D gene: TRBD1; V gene: TRBV7-9; CDR3 protein: CASSLEQGVWETQYF; CDR3 DNA: TGTGCCAGCAGCTTAGAACAGGGGGTATGGGAGACCCAGTACTTC
clone size: NA; J gene: TRBJ1-1; D gene: TRBD1; V gene: TRBV19; CDR3 protein: CASAGQGWSEAFF; CDR3 DNA: TGTGCCAGCGCAGGACAGGGATGGTCTGAAGCTTTCTTT
clone size: NA; J gene: TRBJ1-1; D gene: NA; V gene: TRBV9; CDR3 protein: CASSPRTSPNTEAFF; CDR3 DNA: TGTGCCAGCAGCCCTCGGACAAGTCCGAACACTGAAGCTTTCTTT
clone size: NA; J gene: TRBJ2-3; D gene: TRBD2; V gene: TRBV9; CDR3 protein: CAGQRDQSDTQYF; CDR3 DNA: TGTGCCGGCCAGCGGGACCAGTCAGATACGCAGTATTTT
clone size: NA; J gene: TRBJ2-3; D gene: TRBD2; V gene: TRBV27; CDR3 protein: CASSPLAGYTDTQYF; CDR3 DNA: TGTGCCAGCAGTCCACTAGCGGGGTACACAGATACGCAGTATTTT
clone size: few; J gene: TRBJ1-2; D gene: NA; V gene: TRBV11-1; CDR3 protein: CASSYQENYGYTF; CDR3 DNA: TGTGCCAGCAGTTATCAGGAAAACTATGGCTACACCTTC
clone size: NA; J gene: TRBJ1-3; D gene: NA; V gene: TRBV20-1; CDR3 protein: CSASQGRGNTIYF; CDR3 DNA: TGCAGTGCTAGTCAGGGGAGAGGAAACACCATATATTTT
clone size: NA; J gene: TRBJ1-1; D gene: NA; V gene: TRBV18; CDR3 protein: CASSDYVEYTEAFF; CDR3 DNA: TGTGCCAGCTCCGACTATGTTGAGTACACTGAAGCTTTCTTT
clone size: NA; J gene: TRBJ2-1; D gene: TRBD2; V gene: TRBV2; CDR3 protein: CASLRLAGHNEQFF; CDR3 DNA: TGTGCCAGCCTTCGACTAGCGGGGCACAATGAGCAGTTCTTC